This TCR beta chain was captured in a study of T cell responses to AZD1222 COVID-19 vaccine. Sequencing used immunoSEQ multiplex PCR; TCRdb keeps in-frame clones, though not all of them. The table has over 130,000 clones, 94% seen once; the top ten hold over 0.95%. Study-wide findings and caveats: Reports indicate that nearly half of spike-specific TCRs are directed at unmutated variant regions. Rises in breadth and depth of Spike-specific TCRs came after two AZD1222 doses. Only a handful of people who got AZD1222 tested seropositive at baseline. It should be noted that donors were predominantly white British and more often female, and clonal diversity was possibly underestimated.

V was clipped by 1 base and J by 4 bases; unmatched bases: 3. This CDR3 is 14 amino acids long. In germline, CDR1 is SGHRS, CDR2 YFSETQ. On this clone itself: Its antigen is still unknown.

The genes are TRBV5-1 and TRBJ1-2; 8 bases are shared with TRBD1. The source is an adult in good health. The specimen was peripheral blood, collected on day 0 of AZD1222 vaccination. The CDR3 DNA follows: TGCGCCAGCAGCTTGCTAGGACAGGGCTATGGCTACACCTTC. Residues: CASSLLGQGYGYTF.